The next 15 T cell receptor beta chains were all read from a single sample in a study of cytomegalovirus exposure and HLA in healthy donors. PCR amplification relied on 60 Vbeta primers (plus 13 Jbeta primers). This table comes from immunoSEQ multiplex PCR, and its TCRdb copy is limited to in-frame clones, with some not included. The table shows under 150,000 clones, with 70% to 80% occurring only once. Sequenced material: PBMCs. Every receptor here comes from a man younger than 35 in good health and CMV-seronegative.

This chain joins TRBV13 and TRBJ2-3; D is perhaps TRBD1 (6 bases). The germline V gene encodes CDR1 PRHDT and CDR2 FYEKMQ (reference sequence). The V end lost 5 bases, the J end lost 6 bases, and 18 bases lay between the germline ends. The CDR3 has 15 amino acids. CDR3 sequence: CASSVTGSAVDTQYF. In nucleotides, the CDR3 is TGTGCCAGCAGCGTGACAGGCAGCGCGGTGGATACGCAGTATTTT.

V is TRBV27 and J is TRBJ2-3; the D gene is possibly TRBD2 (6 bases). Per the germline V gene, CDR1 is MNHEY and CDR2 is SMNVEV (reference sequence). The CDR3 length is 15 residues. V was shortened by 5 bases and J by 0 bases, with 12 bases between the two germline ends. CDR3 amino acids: CASSPRTISTDTQYF. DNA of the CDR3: TGTGCCAGCAGTCCCCGGACTATTAGCACAGATACGCAGTATTTT.

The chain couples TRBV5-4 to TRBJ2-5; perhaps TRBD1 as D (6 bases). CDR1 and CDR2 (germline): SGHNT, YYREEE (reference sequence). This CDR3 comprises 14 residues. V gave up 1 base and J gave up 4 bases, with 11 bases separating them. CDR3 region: CASSLNTGRETQYF. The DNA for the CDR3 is TGTGCCAGCAGCTTGAACACAGGGCGAGAGACCCAGTACTTC.

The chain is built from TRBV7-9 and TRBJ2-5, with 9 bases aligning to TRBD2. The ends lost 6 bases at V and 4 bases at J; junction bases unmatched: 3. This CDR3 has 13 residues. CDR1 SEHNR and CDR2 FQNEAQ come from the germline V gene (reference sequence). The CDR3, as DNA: TGTGCCAGCAGGGATAGCGGGAGAGAGACCCAGTACTTC. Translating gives CASRDSGRETQYF.

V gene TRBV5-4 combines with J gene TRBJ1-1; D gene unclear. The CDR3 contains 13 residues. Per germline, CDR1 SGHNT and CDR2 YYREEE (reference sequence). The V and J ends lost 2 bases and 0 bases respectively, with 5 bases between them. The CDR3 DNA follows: TGTGCCAGCAGCTTAGCATTGAACACTGAAGCTTTCTTT. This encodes CASSLALNTEAFF. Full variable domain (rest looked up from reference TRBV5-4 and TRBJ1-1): ETGVTQSPTHLIKTRGQQVTLRCSSQSGHNTVSWYQQALGQGPQFIFQYYREEENGRGNFPPRFSGLQFPNYSSELNVNALELDDSALYLCASSLALNTEAFFGQGTRLTVV.

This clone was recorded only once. The CDR3 DNA reads TGTGCCACCAGCAGAGACCCAGCTGGAAACACCATATATTTT. Its protein is CATSRDPAGNTIYF. The rearrangement links TRBV15 to TRBJ1-3; D gene ambiguous. The V end lost 0 bases, the J end lost 2 bases, and 5 bases lay between the germline ends. Germline V gene lookup returns CDR1 LNHNV and CDR2 YYDKDF (reference sequence). CDR3 length: 14 amino acids. Full variable domain (rest looked up from reference TRBV15 and TRBJ1-3): DAMVIQNPRYQVTQFGKPVTLSCSQTLNHNVMYWYQQKSSQAPKLLFHYYDKDFNNEADTPDNFQSRRPNTSFCFLDIRSPGLGDTAMYLCATSRDPAGNTIYFGEGSWLTVV.

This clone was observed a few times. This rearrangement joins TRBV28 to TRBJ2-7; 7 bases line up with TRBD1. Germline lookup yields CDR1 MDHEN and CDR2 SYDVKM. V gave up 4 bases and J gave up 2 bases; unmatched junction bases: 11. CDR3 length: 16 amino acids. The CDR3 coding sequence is TGTGCCAGCAGTTCAACCTCCGGGACAGTGACCTACGAGCAGTACTTC. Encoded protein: CASSSTSGTVTYEQYF.

This CDR3 is CASSLAGVETQYF. CDR3 nucleotide sequence: TGTGCCAGCAGCTTAGCGGGAGTAGAGACCCAGTACTTC. The chain uses TRBV7-3 and TRBJ2-5; 7 nucleotides match TRBD2. Trimming took 2 bases from V and 4 from J; bases not matched to a gene: 1. In germline, CDR1 is SGHTA, CDR2 FQGTGA. The CDR3 is 13 residues long.

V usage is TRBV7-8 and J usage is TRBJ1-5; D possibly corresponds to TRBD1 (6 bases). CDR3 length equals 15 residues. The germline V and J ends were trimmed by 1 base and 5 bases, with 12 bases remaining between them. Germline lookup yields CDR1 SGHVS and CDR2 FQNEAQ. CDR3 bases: TGTGCCAGCAGCTTAGGGAGGCGACAGGATCAGCCCCAGCATTTT. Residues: CASSLGRRQDQPQHF. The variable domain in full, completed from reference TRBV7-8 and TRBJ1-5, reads GAGVSQSPRYKVAKRGQDVALRCDPISGHVSLFWYQQALGQGPEFLTYFQNEAQLDKSGLPSDRFFAERPEGSVSTLKIQRTQQEDSAVYLCASSLGRRQDQPQHFGDGTRLSIL.

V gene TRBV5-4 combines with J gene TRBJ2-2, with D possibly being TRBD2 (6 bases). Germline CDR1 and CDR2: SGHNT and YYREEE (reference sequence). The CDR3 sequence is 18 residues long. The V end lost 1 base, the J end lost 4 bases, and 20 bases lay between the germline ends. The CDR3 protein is CASSLTAILAIPTGELFF. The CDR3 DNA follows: TGTGCCAGCAGCTTGACTGCGATACTAGCTATACCCACCGGGGAGCTGTTTTTT.

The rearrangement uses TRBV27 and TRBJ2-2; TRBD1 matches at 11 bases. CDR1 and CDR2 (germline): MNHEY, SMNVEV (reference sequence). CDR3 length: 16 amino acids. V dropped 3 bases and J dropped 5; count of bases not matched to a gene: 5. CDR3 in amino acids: CASSFYRDRGTGELFF. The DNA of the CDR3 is TGTGCCAGCAGTTTTTACCGGGACAGGGGGACCGGGGAGCTGTTTTTT.

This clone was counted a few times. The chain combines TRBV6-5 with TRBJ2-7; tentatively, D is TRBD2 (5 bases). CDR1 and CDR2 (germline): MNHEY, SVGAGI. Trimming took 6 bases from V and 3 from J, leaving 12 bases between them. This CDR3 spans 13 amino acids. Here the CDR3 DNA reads TGTGCCAGCAGGGAAACCGGGATCTACGAGCAGTACTTC. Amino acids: CASRETGIYEQYF.

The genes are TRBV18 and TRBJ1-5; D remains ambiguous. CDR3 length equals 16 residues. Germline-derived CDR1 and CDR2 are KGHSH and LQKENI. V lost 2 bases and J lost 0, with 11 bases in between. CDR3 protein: CASSPNAVYSNQPQHF. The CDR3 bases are TGTGCCAGCTCACCAAACGCGGTTTATAGCAATCAGCCCCAGCATTTT.

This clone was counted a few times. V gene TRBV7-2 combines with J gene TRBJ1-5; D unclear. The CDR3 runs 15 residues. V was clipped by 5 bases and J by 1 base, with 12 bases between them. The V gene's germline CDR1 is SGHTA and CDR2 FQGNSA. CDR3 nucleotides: TGTGCCAGCAGCCCTATCGCCGGGAGCAATCAGCCCCAGCATTTT. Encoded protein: CASSPIAGSNQPQHF.

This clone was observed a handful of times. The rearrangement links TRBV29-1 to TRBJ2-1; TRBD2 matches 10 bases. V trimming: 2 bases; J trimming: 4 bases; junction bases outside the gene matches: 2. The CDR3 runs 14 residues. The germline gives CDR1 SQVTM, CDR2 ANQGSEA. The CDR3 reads CSVETSGTYNEQFF. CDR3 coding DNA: TGCAGCGTTGAAACTAGCGGGACTTACAATGAGCAGTTCTTC.